The source of this T cell receptor (beta chain) is a study of blood T cell repertoires in COVID-19. Study-level background: Sources were T cells, B-cell-depleted T cells, or PBMCs; the material itself was cDNA or gDNA.

Germline V lookup: CDR1 SGHNT, CDR2 YENEEA. V was pared by 3 bases and J by 4 bases, with 16 bases between. This CDR3 contains 17 residues. Original analysis: Researchers report that nucleated cell counts were estimated from reference gene primer amplification. Generated by immunoSEQ multiplex PCR, the TCRdb table keeps only in-frame clones and is missing some. V and J calls and clone size are those listed in that table; D and trimming were worked out from the DNA. Here the sample spans 150,000 to 200,000 clones, around nine tenths being singletons. Those who participated ranged in age from roughly 18 to 89 years and resided in about two dozen US areas. Clinical history reported by participants formed the basis on which cohorts were assigned.

Source material: PBMCs or T cells enriched from blood (not recorded which). The receptor was isolated from a woman in her 50s who had recovered from COVID-19. The chain joins TRBV11-3 to TRBJ1-6; D may be TRBD1 (5 bases). The CDR3 reads CASSFTQASGYNSPLHF. DNA of the CDR3: TGTGCCAGCAGCTTTACACAGGCCTCAGGATATAATTCACCCCTCCACTTT.